The 27 T cell receptor beta chains reported below all come from one sample, sequenced in a study of shared clonotypes between healthy human individuals. TCRdb's copy holds only in-frame clones and misses some; the assay was immunoSEQ multiplex PCR. The table lists roughly 490,000 clones, 79% of them singletons. The material sequenced was PBMCs. The receptors come from a middle-aged woman in good health. Some clones in this sample may be carry-over from other donors' samples.

This clone was observed a handful of times. The V call is TRBV11-2, the J call TRBJ1-1; possibly TRBD1 for D (6 bases). The CDR3 has 13 amino acids. The V end was cut by 1 base, the J end by 10 bases, with 13 bases between. Germline CDR1 SGHAT, CDR2 FQNNGV. The CDR3 coding sequence is TGTGCCAGCAGCTTAGCTGTCAGGGGTCGAGCTTTCTTT. It translates to CASSLAVRGRAFF.

This clone was observed a single time. The chain is built from TRBV5-1 and TRBJ1-4; D might be TRBD1 (6 bases). Trimming shortened V by 1 base and J by 4 bases, and 11 bases separated the two germline ends. CDR1 is SGHRS, CDR2 YFSETQ, per germline. This CDR3 spans 15 amino acids. In DNA, the CDR3 is TGCGCCAGCAGCTTGACGGCAGGGGTTAATGAAAAACTGTTTTTT. Amino acid sequence: CASSLTAGVNEKLFF.

CDR3 sequence (DNA): TGTGCCAGCAGCGTAACCTTACGCACAGATACGCAGTATTTT. This translates into CASSVTLRTDTQYF. V is TRBV9 and J is TRBJ2-3; D remains unclear. Germline V gene data show CDR1 as SGDLS and CDR2 as YYNGEE. CDR3 length: 14 amino acids. V gave up 1 base and J gave up 1 base, with 7 bases separating them.

This clone was picked up one time. The V and J genes are TRBV7-6 and TRBJ2-5, with a tentative D call TRBD2 (6 bases). The DNA end is more similar to TRBJ2-7, so the J call may be wrong. CDR1 SGHVS and CDR2 FNYEAQ come from the germline V gene. This CDR3 has 15 residues. The CDR3: CASSLAGGGPYEQYF. In DNA form, the CDR3 reads TGTGCCAGCAGCTTAGCGGGGGGAGGTCCCTACGAGCAGTACTTC.

This chain joins TRBV4-1 and TRBJ2-2, with 8 bases identical to TRBD2. Trimming removed 4 bases from V and 3 bases from J; junction bases left unmatched: 13. The CDR3 is made up of 18 amino acids. CDR1 and CDR2 (germline): MGHRA, YSYEKL. The CDR3 spells CASSPLWESGSYTGELFF. CDR3 DNA: TGCGCCAGCAGCCCCTTGTGGGAGAGCGGGAGTTACACCGGGGAGCTGTTTTTT.

This clone has a single count. The chain links TRBV27 to TRBJ2-1; 10 nucleotides match TRBD2. Germline assignment: CDR1 MNHEY and CDR2 SMNVEV (reference sequence). There are 13 residues in the CDR3. Trimming cost V 5 bases and J 10 bases; bases outside gene matches: 5. CDR3 nucleotides: TGTGCCAGCAGTCACAGCGGGAGGGACGAGCAGTTCTTC. Translating gives CASSHSGRDEQFF.

On this clone: This likely stems from a read error, as it lies one base from a far larger clone. V is TRBV18 and J is TRBJ2-7; D remains unclear. CDR3 size: 14 residues. CDR1 and CDR2 from the germline V gene are KGHSH and LQKENI. The CDR3 sequence: CARSHMDGSYEQYF. The CDR3 DNA reads as TGTGCCCGCTCACACATGGACGGATCCTACGAGCAGTACTTC.

This clone was seen repeatedly, ten times or more. The rearrangement uses TRBV28 and TRBJ1-5; unclear D gene. V lost 3 bases and J 0 bases, leaving 15 bases between the germline ends. The CDR3 contains 17 residues. The germline V gene encodes CDR1 MDHEN and CDR2 SYDVKM. This CDR3 reads CASSFSIQQHSNQPQHF. The DNA of the CDR3 is TGTGCCAGCAGTTTTTCTATTCAGCAGCATAGCAATCAGCCCCAGCATTTT.

This clone was recorded a few times. J is TRBJ1-2 and V is TRBV30; the match to TRBD1 covers 8 bases. J gave up 0 bases and V 6 bases, and 6 bases lay outside the gene matches. The germline V gene encodes CDR1 GTSNPN and CDR2 SVGIG (reference sequence). The CDR3 is made up of 14 amino acids. In nucleotides, the CDR3 is TGTGCCTGCTTCAGGACAGGGACTAACTATGGCTACACCTTC. Its protein product is CACFRTGTNYGYTF.

The chain employs TRBV27 and TRBJ1-1; no definite D call. The V gene lost 4 bases and the J gene lost 1 base, with 13 bases spanning the gap. Germline lookup yields CDR1 MNHEY and CDR2 SMNVEV (reference sequence). The CDR3 runs 15 residues. The DNA for the CDR3 is TGTGCCAGCAGTTCTCCCCCAGGAGCGAACACTGAAGCTTTCTTT. It translates to CASSSPPGANTEAFF.

This chain uses TRBV30 with TRBJ2-1; TRBD2 matches 8 bases. Losses at the gene ends were 3 bases for V and 6 bases for J; bases not matched to a gene: 10. This CDR3 is 15 amino acids long. Germline loops: CDR1 GTSNPN, CDR2 SVGIG (reference sequence). The CDR3 region has the DNA TGTGCCTGGAGCGCCGGGACTAGAGTCTCCAATGAGCAGTTCTTC. Translating it yields CAWSAGTRVSNEQFF.

The chain has TRBV19 and TRBJ2-7; a possible D gene is TRBD2 (6 bases). The germline CDR1 and CDR2 sequences are LNHDA and SQIVND (reference sequence). V was trimmed by 4 bases and J by 2 bases, leaving 15 bases between them. The CDR3 has 15 amino acids. The CDR3 sequence is CASSKGVAVPYEQYF. The CDR3 region has the DNA TGTGCCAGTAGTAAAGGAGTAGCGGTGCCCTACGAGCAGTACTTC.

The chain carries TRBV7-2 and TRBJ2-1; 9 bases are shared with TRBD2. With V trimmed by 5 bases and J by 4 bases, 6 bases remained unmatched. Germline loops: CDR1 SGHTA, CDR2 FQGNSA. The CDR3 totals 15 residues. The CDR3 region is CASSPGTSLYNEQFF. In DNA form, the CDR3 reads TGTGCCAGCAGCCCCGGGACTAGCCTATACAATGAGCAGTTCTTC.

This clone was counted many times. The chain employs TRBV28 and TRBJ2-5, with 7 nucleotides matching TRBD1. CDR1 and CDR2 (germline): MDHEN, SYDVKM. This CDR3 spans 14 amino acids. V trimming: 4 bases; J trimming: 4 bases; junction bases outside the gene matches: 6. CDR3 DNA: TGTGCCAGCAGTTCTAGACAGGGCGGAGAGACCCAGTACTTC. The encoded protein is CASSSRQGGETQYF. Full variable domain (rest looked up from reference TRBV28 and TRBJ2-5): DVKVTQSSRYLVKRTGEKVFLECVQDMDHENMFWYRQDPGLGLRLIYFSYDVKMKEKGDIPEGYSVSREKKERFSLILESASTNQTSMYLCASSSRQGGETQYFGPGTRLLVL.

J is TRBJ1-1 and V is TRBV7-9, with TRBD1 as a possible D gene (5 bases). The V end lost 3 bases, the J end lost 11 bases, and 10 bases lay between the germline ends. CDR1 is SEHNR and CDR2 is FQNEAQ in the germline V gene (reference sequence). The CDR3 has 11 amino acids. This CDR3 reads CASSLGERAFF. As DNA, the CDR3 is TGTGCCAGCAGCTTGGGGGAACGGGCTTTCTTT.

This clone was counted a few times. The chain employs TRBV4-1 and TRBJ1-1; D perhaps matches TRBD1 (5 bases). This CDR3 has 15 amino acids. Germline assignment: CDR1 MGHRA and CDR2 YSYEKL. V was shortened by 2 bases and J by 3 bases, with 13 bases between the two germline ends. CDR3 DNA sequence: TGCGCCAGCAGCCAACCCACGGACAAGGACACTGAAGCTTTCTTT. Protein product: CASSQPTDKDTEAFF.

The chain is built from TRBV10-1 and TRBJ1-4; D is unresolved. CDR1 is WNHNN, CDR2 SYGVQD, per germline (reference sequence). Trimming removed 4 bases from V and 6 bases from J, with 9 bases in between. The CDR3 is 13 amino acids. The CDR3 loop is CASSAGLDEKLFF. The CDR3 DNA reads as TGCGCCAGCAGTGCCGGGTTAGATGAAAAACTGTTTTTT.

The chain has TRBV7-2 and TRBJ2-7; 16 positions agree with TRBD2. CDR1 SGHTA and CDR2 FQGNSA come from the germline V gene. V trimming: 4 bases; J trimming: 12 bases; junction bases outside the gene matches: 6. This CDR3 contains 14 residues. The CDR3 DNA is TGTGCCAGCAGCTCGGGACTAGCGGGAGGGCCCACGTACTTC. Translating it yields CASSSGLAGGPTYF.

The V gene is TRBV4-2, the J gene TRBJ2-5; unclear D gene. CDR3 size: 15 residues. The V end lost 1 base, the J end lost 5 bases, and 14 bases lay between the germline ends. Germline V gene data show CDR1 as LGHNA and CDR2 as YNFKEQ. The CDR3 DNA follows: TGTGCCAGCAGCCAAGTGGTTGGGGTGGAGGAGACCCAGTACTTC. The encoded protein is CASSQVVGVEETQYF.

This clone has only a few counts. The CDR3 DNA is TGCGCCAGCAGCTGGACAACCGGGACTAGCGGGAGGTCCCAGTACTTC. Its translation is CASSWTTGTSGRSQYF. The chain employs TRBV5-1 and TRBJ2-7, with TRBD2 matching over 15 bases. Germline CDR1 and CDR2: SGHRS and YFSETQ. The length of the CDR3 is 16 residues. Trimming removed 3 bases from V and 10 bases from J; junction bases left unmatched: 11.

J is TRBJ2-2 and V is TRBV5-1, with no clear D. The V gene lost 0 bases and the J gene lost 3 bases, with 9 bases spanning the gap. Germline V CDR1 and CDR2: SGHRS, YFSETQ. The length of the CDR3 is 15 residues. CDR3 region: CASSLGAVHTGELFF. The CDR3 DNA is TGCGCCAGCAGCTTGGGAGCAGTGCACACCGGGGAGCTGTTTTTT.

The chain has TRBV10-3 and TRBJ2-3; TRBD2 aligns across 10 bases. The junction had 4 bases not matched to a gene; V was cut back by 8 bases and J by 2 bases. CDR1 and CDR2 (germline): ENHRY, SYGVKD. The CDR3 runs 14 residues. The CDR3 DNA follows: TGTGCCATCCGAAGCGGGGGGGACACAGATACGCAGTATTTT. It is translated as CAIRSGGDTDTQYF.

The chain joins TRBV30 to TRBJ2-7; D is possibly TRBD2 (7 bases). V was clipped by 0 bases and J by 7 bases, with 10 bases between them. Germline V gives CDR1 GTSNPN, CDR2 SVGIG (reference sequence). CDR3 length: 12 amino acids. The CDR3 DNA sequence: TGTGCCTGGAGTGTCGGGGGGCCTGAGCAGTACTTC. Encoded protein: CAWSVGGPEQYF. Combining the CDR3 with reference TRBV30 and TRBJ2-7 gives the whole variable domain SQTIHQWPATLVQPVGSPLSLECTVEGTSNPNLYWYRQAAGRGLQLLFYSVGIGQISSEVPQNLSASRPQDRQFILSSKKLLLSDSGFYLCAWSVGGPEQYFGPGTRLTVT.

The CDR3: CASSRASGTADTQYF. The CDR3 DNA reads as TGTGCCAGCTCTCGCGCTAGCGGGACCGCAGATACGCAGTATTTT. This sequence joins TRBV9 and TRBJ2-3; 9 positions match TRBD2. Unmatched junction bases numbered 10, after V lost 7 bases and J lost 4 bases. The germline gives CDR1 SGDLS, CDR2 YYNGEE. The CDR3 covers 15 residues.

CDR3 protein: CASSRTRSPGTEPHYGYTF. The CDR3 DNA is TGTGCCAGTAGTAGGACGCGGAGCCCTGGGACAGAACCGCATTATGGCTACACCTTC. The chain is built from TRBV19 and TRBJ1-2; 7 bases agree with TRBD1. Germline CDR1 is LNHDA and CDR2 is SQIVND (reference sequence). This CDR3 region has 19 residues. The V gene end was trimmed by 4 bases and the J gene end by 5 bases; junction bases not matched to a gene: 22.

The V call is TRBV7-2, the J call TRBJ2-2; weak D call: TRBD1 (6 bases). CDR1 and CDR2 (germline): SGHTA, FQGNSA. The V end was cut by 1 base, the J end by 6 bases, with 15 bases between. This CDR3 has 16 residues. In nucleotides, the CDR3 is TGTGCCAGCAGCTTAGGCTCTTACAGGGCTTCCGGGGAGCTGTTTTTT. Amino acid sequence: CASSLGSYRASGELFF.

The chain has TRBV5-1 and TRBJ2-5; 7 nucleotides line up with TRBD1. Unmatched junction bases numbered 7, after V lost 4 bases and J lost 4 bases. The CDR3 has 14 residues. Germline V lookup: CDR1 SGHRS, CDR2 YFSETQ. CDR3 bases: TGCGCCAGCAGCCTGAATGCAGGGGGAGAGACCCAGTACTTC. Amino acids: CASSLNAGGETQYF.